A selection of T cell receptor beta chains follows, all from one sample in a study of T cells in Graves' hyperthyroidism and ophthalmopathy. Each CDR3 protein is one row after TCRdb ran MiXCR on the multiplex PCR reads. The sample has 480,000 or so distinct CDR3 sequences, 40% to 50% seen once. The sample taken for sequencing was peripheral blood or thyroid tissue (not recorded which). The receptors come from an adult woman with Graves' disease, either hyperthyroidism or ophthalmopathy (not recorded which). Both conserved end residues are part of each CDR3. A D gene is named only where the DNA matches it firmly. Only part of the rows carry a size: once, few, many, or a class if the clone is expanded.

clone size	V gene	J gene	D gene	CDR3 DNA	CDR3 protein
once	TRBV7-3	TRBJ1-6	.	TGTGCCAGCAGCCGAGGGCCAGCTTCACCCCTCCACTTT	CASSRGPASPLHF
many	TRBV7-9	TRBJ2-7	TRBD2	TGTGCCAGCAGCTTCGGAAGCGGGAGCACCTACGAGCAGTACTTC	CASSFGSGSTYEQYF
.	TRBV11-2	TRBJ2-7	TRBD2	TGTGCCAGCAGCTCCGTCCTAGCGGGAACGTCCCACGAGCAGTACTTC	CASSSVLAGTSHEQYF
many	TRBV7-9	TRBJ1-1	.	TGTGCCAGCAGCTTGTTTGGAAACACTGAAGCTTTCTTT	CASSLFGNTEAFF
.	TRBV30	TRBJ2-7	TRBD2	TGTGCCTGGAGTAGCGGGAGCGGGAATTCCGAGCAGTACTTC	CAWSSGSGNSEQYF
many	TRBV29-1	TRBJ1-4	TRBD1	TGCAGCGTCATACAGGGGCAAAAACTGTTTTTT	CSVIQGQKLFF
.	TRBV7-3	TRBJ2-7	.	TGTGCCAGCAGCCCAGGCCCGGGGTCCTACGAGCAGTACTTC	CASSPGPGSYEQYF
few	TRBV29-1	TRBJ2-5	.	TGCAGCGTTGGAGAGGTCGGGGGCCAATCCTTC	CSVGEVGGQSF
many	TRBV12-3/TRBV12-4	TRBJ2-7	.	TGTGCCAGCAGCCCATCAACCTACGAGCAGTACTTC	CASSPSTYEQYF
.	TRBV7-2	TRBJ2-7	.	TGTGCCAGCAGTGGGGACATCACCGGCGAGCAGTACTTC	CASSGDITGEQYF
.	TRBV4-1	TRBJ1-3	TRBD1	TGCGCCAGCAGCCAAGTTTGGACAGGTCAAAGCTCTGGAAACACCATATATTTT	CASSQVWTGQSSGNTIYF
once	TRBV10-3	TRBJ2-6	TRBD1	TGTGCCATCAGTGAGGGGGCAGGGGGCGCTAACGTCCTGACTTTC	CAISEGAGGANVLTF
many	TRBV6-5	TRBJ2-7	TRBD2	TGTGCCAGCAGTTACCTAGCGGACAACTACGAGCAGTACTTC	CASSYLADNYEQYF
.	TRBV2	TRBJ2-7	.	TGTGCCAGCAGTGAAGGCATATCGATCATCCCCTACGAGCAGTACTTC	CASSEGISIIPYEQYF
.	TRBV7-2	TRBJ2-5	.	TGTGCCAGCAGCTTGGGGCTCCCGAGCCTACACGAGACCCAGTACTTC	CASSLGLPSLHETQYF
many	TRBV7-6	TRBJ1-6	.	TGTGCCAGCAGCTTAGAACCGGGACGTAGAGGAGATTCACCCCTCCACTTT	CASSLEPGRRGDSPLHF
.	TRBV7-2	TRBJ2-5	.	TGTGCCATCAGTGAGTCGACTCAGGGGGGCTCTGGGACCCAGTACTTC	CAISESTQGGSGTQYF
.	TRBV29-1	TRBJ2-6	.	TGCAGCGTTGAATCGGACCCTGGGGCCAACGTCCTGACTTTC	CSVESDPGANVLTF
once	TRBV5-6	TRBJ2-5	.	TGTGCCAGCAGCTTTGGGGGGAGACCCCAGTACTTC	CASSFGGRPQYF
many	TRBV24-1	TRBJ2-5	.	TGTGCCACCAGTGACCTGGACCAAGAGACCCAGTACTTC	CATSDLDQETQYF
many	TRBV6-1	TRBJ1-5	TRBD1	TGTGCCAGCGTGGGACAGGGGGCGAAGTGGAGGCGTTATAGCAATCAGCCCCAGCATTTT	CASVGQGAKWRRYSNQPQHF
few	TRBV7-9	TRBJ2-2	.	TGTGCCAGCACTAAAATCGGAATAAACACCGGGGAGCTGTTTTTT	CASTKIGINTGELFF
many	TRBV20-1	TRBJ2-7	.	TGCAGTGCTAGTGCCCACCAATACGAGCAGTACTTC	CSASAHQYEQYF
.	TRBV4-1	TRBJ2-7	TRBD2	TGCGCCAGCAGCCAAGTTGCGGGAGGGCCCTACGAGCAGTACTTC	CASSQVAGGPYEQYF
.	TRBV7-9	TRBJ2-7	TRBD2	TGTGCCAGCAGCTCTGACGGGACTAGGAACGAGCAGTACTTC	CASSSDGTRNEQYF
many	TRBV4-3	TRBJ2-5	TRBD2	TGCGCCAGCAGCCGGCGGACAGGGACTAGCGGGAGGGAAGAGACCCAGTACTTC	CASSRRTGTSGREETQYF
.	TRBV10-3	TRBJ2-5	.	TGTGCCAGCGGCCCGGGTGCGGAGACCCAGTACTTC	CASGPGAETQYF
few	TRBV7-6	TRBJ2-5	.	TGTGCCAGCAGCCCCCGGGAAGCACAAGAGACCCAGTACTTC	CASSPREAQETQYF
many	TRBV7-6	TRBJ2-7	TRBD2	TGTGCCAGCAGTCAAGCGGGGTTATCCTACGAGCAGTACTTC	CASSQAGLSYEQYF
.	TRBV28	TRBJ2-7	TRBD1	TGTGCCAGCAGTTTATTTGGGACAGGGAAGTACGAGCAGTACTTC	CASSLFGTGKYEQYF
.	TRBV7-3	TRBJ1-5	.	TGTGCCAGCAGCTTGACAGGTAACCATCAACCCCAGCATTTT	CASSLTGNHQPQHF
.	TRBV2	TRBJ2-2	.	TGTGCCAGCAGCCAAGCGTTGGCGAAATGGGACACCGGGGAGCTGTTTTTT	CASSQALAKWDTGELFF
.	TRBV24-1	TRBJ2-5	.	TGTGCCACCAGCCCCGGGGGCAGGCAAGAGACCCAGTACTTC	CATSPGGRQETQYF
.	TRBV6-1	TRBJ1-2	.	TGTGCCAGCAGTGAACGAAAGGCTGGGACGGCGTTCTATGGCTACACCTTC	CASSERKAGTAFYGYTF
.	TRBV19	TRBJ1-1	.	TGTGCCAGTAGTGGGACAAAAGAAGCTTTCTTT	CASSGTKEAFF
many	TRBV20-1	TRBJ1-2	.	TGCAGTGCTATCGAATACAGTGACGCTAACTATGGCTACACCTTC	CSAIEYSDANYGYTF
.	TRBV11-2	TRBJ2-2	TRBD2	TGTGCCAGCAACCCAGCGGGAGAAGGTCCCGGGGAGCTGTTTTTT	CASNPAGEGPGELFF
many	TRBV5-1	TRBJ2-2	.	TGCGCCAGCAGCACCGGGACTCCGACCGGGGAGCTGTTTTTT	CASSTGTPTGELFF
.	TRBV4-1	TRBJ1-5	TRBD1	TGCGCCAGCAGCCCAGATGACAGGGGGAAGAATCAGCCCCAGCATTTT	CASSPDDRGKNQPQHF
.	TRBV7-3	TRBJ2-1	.	TGTGCCAGCAGCACACCAGGGGTTCAGGGAAATGAGCAGTTCTTC	CASSTPGVQGNEQFF
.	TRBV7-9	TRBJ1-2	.	TGTGCCAGCAGCCGTTGGGACTGGGGGACGGAGAACTATGGCTACACCTTC	CASSRWDWGTENYGYTF
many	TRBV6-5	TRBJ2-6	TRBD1	TGTGCCAGCGCCGGGACAGGGTTCTCTGGGGCCAACGTCCTGACTTTC	CASAGTGFSGANVLTF
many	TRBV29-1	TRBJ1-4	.	TGCAGCGCCTCATGGGGGTACGATGAAAAACTGTTTTTT	CSASWGYDEKLFF
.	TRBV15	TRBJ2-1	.	TGTGCCACCAGCAGCCCTGGTGCGGGATCGACCTTCGAGCAGTTCTTC	CATSSPGAGSTFEQFF
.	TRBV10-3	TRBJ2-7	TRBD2	TGTGCCATCAGTCGGACTAGCGGGAACTACGAGCAGTACTTC	CAISRTSGNYEQYF
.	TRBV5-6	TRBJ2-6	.	TGTGCCAGCAGCTTGGAATTCTCTGGGGCCAACGTCCTGACTTTC	CASSLEFSGANVLTF
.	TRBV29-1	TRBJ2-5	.	TGCAGCGTTGAAGGGCTAGGGCTACAAGAGACCCAGTACTTC	CSVEGLGLQETQYF
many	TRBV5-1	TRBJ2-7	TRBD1	TGCGCCAGCAGCCGGACAGGGGGTGTGGAATACGAGCAGTACTTC	CASSRTGGVEYEQYF
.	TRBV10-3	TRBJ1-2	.	TGTGCCAGCAGTTTATTGTCGGGGGGCGATGGCTACACCTTC	CASSLLSGGDGYTF
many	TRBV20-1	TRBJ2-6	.	TGCAGTGCTAGAGTAGGAGGGTCTGGGGCCAACGTCCTGACTTTC	CSARVGGSGANVLTF
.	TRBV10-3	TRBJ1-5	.	TGTGCCATCAGTGACAAATTTAGCAATCAGCCCCAGCATTTT	CAISDKFSNQPQHF